This T cell receptor beta chain was sequenced for a study of glioma-infiltrating T cells. Study observations and caveats: Above-expected tissue-blood divergence occurred in all gliomas, most in low-grade ones. CDR3 overlap between tissue and blood was very small.

The sample holds one count of this clonotype. The antigen remains undetermined. The iRepertoire nested amplicon-rescue multiplex PCR amplified TCR alpha and beta CDR3s from RNA. In TCRdb, the multiplex PCR reads were re-called with MiXCR into one record per CDR3 protein. This table holds more than 1,500 distinct CDR3 sequences, around four fifths found once. Germline-derived CDR1 and CDR2 are MNHEY and SVGEGT. This CDR3 comprises 13 residues. Trimming took off 4 bases at V and 4 bases at J, with 11 bases between the two ends. This chain joins TRBV6-2 or TRBV6-3 and TRBJ2-7; D is undetermined. This receptor was taken from a human donor with low-grade glioma or glioblastoma, undergoing nonglioma brain surgery, or in good health (not recorded which). Some clones in this sample may be carry-over from other donors' samples. Sequenced input: glioma tissue, nonneoplastic brain tissue, or PBMCs (not recorded which). The CDR3 nucleotides read TGTGCCAGCAGTTTTGAAGTGTGGTACGAGCAGTACTTC. Translating gives CASSFEVWYEQYF.